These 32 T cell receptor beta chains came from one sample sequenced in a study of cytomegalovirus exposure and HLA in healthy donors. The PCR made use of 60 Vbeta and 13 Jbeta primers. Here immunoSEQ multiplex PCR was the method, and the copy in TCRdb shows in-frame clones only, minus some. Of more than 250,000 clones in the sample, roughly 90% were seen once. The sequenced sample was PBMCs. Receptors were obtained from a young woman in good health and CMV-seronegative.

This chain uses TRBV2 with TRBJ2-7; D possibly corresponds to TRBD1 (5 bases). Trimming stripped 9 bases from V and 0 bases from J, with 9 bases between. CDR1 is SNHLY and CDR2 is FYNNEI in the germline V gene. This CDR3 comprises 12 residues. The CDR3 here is CARGVFSYEQYF. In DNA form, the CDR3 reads TGTGCCAGAGGGGTCTTCTCCTACGAGCAGTACTTC. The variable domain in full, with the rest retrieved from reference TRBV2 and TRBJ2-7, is EPEVTQTPSHQVTQMGQEVILRCVPISNHLYFYWYRQILGQKVEFLVSFYNNEISEKSEIFDDQFSVERPDGSNFTLKIRSTKLEDSAMYFCARGVFSYEQYFGPGTRLTVT.

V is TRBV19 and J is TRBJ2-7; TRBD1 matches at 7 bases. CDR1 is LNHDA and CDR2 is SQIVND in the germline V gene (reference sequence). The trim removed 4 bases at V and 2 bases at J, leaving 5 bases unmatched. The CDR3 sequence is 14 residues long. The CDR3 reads CASSTSGTAYEQYF. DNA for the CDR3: TGTGCCAGTAGTACATCCGGGACAGCCTACGAGCAGTACTTC. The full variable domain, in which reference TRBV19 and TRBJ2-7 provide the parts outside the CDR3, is DGGITQSPKYLFRKEGQNVTLSCEQNLNHDAMYWYRQDPGQGLRLIYYSQIVNDFQKGDIAEGYSVSREKKESFPLTVTSAQKNPTAFYLCASSTSGTAYEQYFGPGTRLTVT.

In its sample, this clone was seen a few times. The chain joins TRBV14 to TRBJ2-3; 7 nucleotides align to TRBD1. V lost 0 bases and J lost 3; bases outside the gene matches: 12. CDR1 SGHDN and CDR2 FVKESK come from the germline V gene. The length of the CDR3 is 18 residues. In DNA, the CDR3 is TGTGCCAGCAGCCAAGATCGTTGGCAGGGGGTCCTAACAGATACGCAGTATTTT. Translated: CASSQDRWQGVLTDTQYF.

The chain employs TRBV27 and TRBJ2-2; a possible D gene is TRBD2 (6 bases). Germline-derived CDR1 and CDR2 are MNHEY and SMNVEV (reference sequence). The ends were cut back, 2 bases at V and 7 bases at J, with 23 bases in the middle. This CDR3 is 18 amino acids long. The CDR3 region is CASSLAPPPGGVYGELFF. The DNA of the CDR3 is TGTGCCAGCAGTTTAGCCCCGCCACCCGGCGGGGTCTACGGGGAGCTGTTTTTT.

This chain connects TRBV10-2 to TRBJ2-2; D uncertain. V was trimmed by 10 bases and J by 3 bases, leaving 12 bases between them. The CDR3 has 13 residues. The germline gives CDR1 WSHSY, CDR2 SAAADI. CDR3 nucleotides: TGCGCCATTACGACACCTGACACCGGGGAGCTGTTTTTT. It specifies CAITTPDTGELFF.

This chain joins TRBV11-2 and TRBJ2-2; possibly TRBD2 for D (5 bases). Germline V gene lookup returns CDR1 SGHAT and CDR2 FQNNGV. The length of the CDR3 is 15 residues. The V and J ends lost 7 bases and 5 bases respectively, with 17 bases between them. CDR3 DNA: TGTGCCAGCACCGGAAACCTGGGGAGAACCGGGGAGCTGTTTTTT. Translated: CASTGNLGRTGELFF.

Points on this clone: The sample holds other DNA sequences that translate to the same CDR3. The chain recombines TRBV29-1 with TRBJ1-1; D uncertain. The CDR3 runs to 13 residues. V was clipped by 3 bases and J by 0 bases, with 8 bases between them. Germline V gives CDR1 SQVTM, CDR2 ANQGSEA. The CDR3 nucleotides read TGCAGCGTTGAGAGACTGATGAACACTGAAGCTTTCTTT. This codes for CSVERLMNTEAFF.

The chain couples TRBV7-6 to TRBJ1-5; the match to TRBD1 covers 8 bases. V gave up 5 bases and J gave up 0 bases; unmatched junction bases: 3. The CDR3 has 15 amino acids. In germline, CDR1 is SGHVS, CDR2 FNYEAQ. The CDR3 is CASSPTGGSNQPQHF. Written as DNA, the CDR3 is TGTGCCAGCAGCCCCACAGGGGGTAGCAATCAGCCCCAGCATTTT.

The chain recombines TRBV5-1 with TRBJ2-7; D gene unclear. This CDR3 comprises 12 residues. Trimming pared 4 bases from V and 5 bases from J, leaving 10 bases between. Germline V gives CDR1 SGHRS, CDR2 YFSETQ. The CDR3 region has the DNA TGCGCCAGCAGCACAATCGCCCACGAGCAGTACTTC. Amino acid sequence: CASSTIAHEQYF.

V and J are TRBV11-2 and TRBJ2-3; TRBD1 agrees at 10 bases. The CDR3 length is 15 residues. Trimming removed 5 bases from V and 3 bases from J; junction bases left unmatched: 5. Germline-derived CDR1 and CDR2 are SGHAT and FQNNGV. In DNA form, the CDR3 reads TGTGCCAGCAGCGCCGGGACAGGGGTAACAGATACGCAGTATTTT. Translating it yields CASSAGTGVTDTQYF. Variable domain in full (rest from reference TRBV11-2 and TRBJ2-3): EAGVAQSPRYKIIEKRQSVAFWCNPISGHATLYWYQQILGQGPKLLIQFQNNGVVDDSQLPKDRFSAERLKGVDSTLKIQPAKLEDSAVYLCASSAGTGVTDTQYFGPGTRLTVL.

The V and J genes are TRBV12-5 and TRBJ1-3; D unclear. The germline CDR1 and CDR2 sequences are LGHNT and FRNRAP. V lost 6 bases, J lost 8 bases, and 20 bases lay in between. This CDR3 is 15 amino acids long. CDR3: CASGMPQFTRDTIYF. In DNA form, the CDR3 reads TGTGCTAGTGGCATGCCCCAGTTCACCCGGGACACCATATATTTT.

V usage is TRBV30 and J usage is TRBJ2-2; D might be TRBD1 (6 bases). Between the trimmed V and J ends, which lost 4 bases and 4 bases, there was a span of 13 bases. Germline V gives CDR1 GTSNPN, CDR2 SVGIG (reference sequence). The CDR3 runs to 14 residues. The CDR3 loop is CAWKGQGTTGELFF. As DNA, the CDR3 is TGTGCCTGGAAAGGGCAGGGGACCACCGGGGAGCTGTTTTTT.

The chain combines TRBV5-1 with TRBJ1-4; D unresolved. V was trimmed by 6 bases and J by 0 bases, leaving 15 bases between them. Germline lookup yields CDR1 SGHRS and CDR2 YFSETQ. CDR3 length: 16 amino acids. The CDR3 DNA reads TGCGCCAGCACCTCGGGTTCACCGGCAACTAATGAAAAACTGTTTTTT. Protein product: CASTSGSPATNEKLFF.

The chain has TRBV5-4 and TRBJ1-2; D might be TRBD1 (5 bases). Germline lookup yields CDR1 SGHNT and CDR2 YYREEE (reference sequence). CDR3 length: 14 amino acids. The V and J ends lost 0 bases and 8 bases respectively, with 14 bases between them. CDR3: CASSLEGLSRGYTF. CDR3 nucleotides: TGTGCCAGCAGCTTGGAGGGGCTCTCGCGGGGCTACACCTTC.

The CDR3 is CASKLRDVRRGNQPQHF. CDR3 sequence (DNA): TGTGCCAGCAAACTAAGGGACGTACGGAGGGGAAATCAGCCCCAGCATTTT. The chain recombines TRBV28 with TRBJ1-5, with a possible D match to TRBD1 (5 bases). With 7 bases removed from V and 4 bases from J, the gap between germline ends came to 23 bases. Germline loops: CDR1 MDHEN, CDR2 SYDVKM. This CDR3 has 17 amino acids.

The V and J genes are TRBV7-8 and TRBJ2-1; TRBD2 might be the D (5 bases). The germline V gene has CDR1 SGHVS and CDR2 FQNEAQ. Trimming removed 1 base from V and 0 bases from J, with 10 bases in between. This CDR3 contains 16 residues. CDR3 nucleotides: TGTGCCAGCAGCTTAGTTGTGGGGAGCTCCTACAATGAGCAGTTCTTC. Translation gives CASSLVVGSSYNEQFF.

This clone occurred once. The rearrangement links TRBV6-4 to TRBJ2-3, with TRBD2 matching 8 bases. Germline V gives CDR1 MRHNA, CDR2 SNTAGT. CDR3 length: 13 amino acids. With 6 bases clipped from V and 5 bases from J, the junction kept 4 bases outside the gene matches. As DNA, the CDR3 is TGTGCCAGCAGCTCGGGGGGGCAAGATACGCAGTATTTT. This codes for CASSSGGQDTQYF.

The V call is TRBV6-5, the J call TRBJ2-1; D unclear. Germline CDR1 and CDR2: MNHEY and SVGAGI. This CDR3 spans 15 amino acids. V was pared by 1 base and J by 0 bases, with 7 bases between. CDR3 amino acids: CASSYFTDSYNEQFF. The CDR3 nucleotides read TGTGCCAGCAGTTACTTTACTGACTCCTACAATGAGCAGTTCTTC.

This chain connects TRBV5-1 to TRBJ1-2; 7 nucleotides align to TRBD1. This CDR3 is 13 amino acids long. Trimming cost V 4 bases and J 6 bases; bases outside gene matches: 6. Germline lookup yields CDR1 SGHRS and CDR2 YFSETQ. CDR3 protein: CASSRSQGDGYTF. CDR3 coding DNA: TGCGCCAGCAGCCGGTCTCAGGGGGATGGCTACACCTTC.

The CDR3 is CASSRLAGEQFF. The CDR3 coding sequence is TGTGCCAGCAGTAGACTAGCGGGGGAGCAGTTCTTC. V usage is TRBV6-5 and J usage is TRBJ2-1; 11 bases are shared with TRBD2. The germline V gene has CDR1 MNHEY and CDR2 SVGAGI. The CDR3 totals 12 residues. Trimming at V came to 5 bases and at J to 10 bases, leaving 1 base not matched to a gene.

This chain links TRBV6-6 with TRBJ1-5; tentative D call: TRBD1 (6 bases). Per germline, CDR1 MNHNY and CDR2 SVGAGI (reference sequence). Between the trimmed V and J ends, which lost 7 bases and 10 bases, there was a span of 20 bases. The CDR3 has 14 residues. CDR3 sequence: CASTSIVGGGPQHF. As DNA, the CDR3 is TGTGCCAGCACCTCAATCGTAGGGGGGGGACCCCAGCATTTT.

The CDR3 is CASSIRHASYNEQFF. The CDR3 bases are TGTGCCAGTAGTATACGACATGCTTCCTACAATGAGCAGTTCTTC. The chain joins TRBV19 to TRBJ2-1; D is unresolved. V lost 2 bases and J lost 1, with 9 bases in between. The length of the CDR3 is 15 residues. Germline CDR1 is LNHDA and CDR2 is SQIVND (reference sequence).

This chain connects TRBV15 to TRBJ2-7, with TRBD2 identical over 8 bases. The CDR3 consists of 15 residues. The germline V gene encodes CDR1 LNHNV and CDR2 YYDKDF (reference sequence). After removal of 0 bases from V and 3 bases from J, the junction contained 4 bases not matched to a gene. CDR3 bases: TGTGCCACCAGCAGAGATCGCACTAGCGGCTACGAGCAGTACTTC. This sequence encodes CATSRDRTSGYEQYF. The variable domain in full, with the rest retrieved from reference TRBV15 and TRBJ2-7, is DAMVIQNPRYQVTQFGKPVTLSCSQTLNHNVMYWYQQKSSQAPKLLFHYYDKDFNNEADTPDNFQSRRPNTSFCFLDIRSPGLGDTAMYLCATSRDRTSGYEQYFGPGTRLTVT.

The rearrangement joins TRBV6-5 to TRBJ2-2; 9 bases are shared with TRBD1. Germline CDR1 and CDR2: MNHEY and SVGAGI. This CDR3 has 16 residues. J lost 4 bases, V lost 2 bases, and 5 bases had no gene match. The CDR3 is CASSYPTGGVTGELFF. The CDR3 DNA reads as TGTGCCAGCAGTTACCCCACAGGGGGCGTCACCGGGGAGCTGTTTTTT.

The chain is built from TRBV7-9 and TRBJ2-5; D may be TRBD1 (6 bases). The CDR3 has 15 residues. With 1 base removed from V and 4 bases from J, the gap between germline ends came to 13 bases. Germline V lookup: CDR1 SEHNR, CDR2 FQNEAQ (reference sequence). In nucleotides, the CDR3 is TGTGCCAGCAGCTTAGGCCCTCTAGGGGGAGAGACCCAGTACTTC. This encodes CASSLGPLGGETQYF.

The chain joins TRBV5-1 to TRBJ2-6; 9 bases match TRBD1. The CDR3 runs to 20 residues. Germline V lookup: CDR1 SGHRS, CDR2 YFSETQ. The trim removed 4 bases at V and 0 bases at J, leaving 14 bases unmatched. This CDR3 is CASSRTQGAYNPSGANVLTF. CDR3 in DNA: TGCGCCAGCAGCCGAACACAGGGGGCTTATAACCCCTCTGGGGCCAACGTCCTGACTTTC.

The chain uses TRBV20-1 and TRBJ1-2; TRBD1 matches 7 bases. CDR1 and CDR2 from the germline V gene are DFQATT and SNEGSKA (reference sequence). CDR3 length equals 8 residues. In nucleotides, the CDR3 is TGCAGGGCAGGACAGGTAACCTTC. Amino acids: CRAGQVTF.

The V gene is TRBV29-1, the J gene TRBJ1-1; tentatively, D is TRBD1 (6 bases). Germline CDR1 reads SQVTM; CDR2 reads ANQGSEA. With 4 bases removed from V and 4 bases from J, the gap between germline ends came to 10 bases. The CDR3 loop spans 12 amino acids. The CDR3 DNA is TGCAGCGTTGTTGGGACAAGCACTGAAGCTTTCTTT. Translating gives CSVVGTSTEAFF. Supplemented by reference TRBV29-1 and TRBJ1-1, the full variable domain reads SAVISQKPSRDICQRGTSLTIQCQVDSQVTMMFWYRQQPGQSLTLIATANQGSEATYESGFVIDKFPISRPNLTFSTLTVSNMSPEDSSIYLCSVVGTSTEAFFGQGTRLTVV.

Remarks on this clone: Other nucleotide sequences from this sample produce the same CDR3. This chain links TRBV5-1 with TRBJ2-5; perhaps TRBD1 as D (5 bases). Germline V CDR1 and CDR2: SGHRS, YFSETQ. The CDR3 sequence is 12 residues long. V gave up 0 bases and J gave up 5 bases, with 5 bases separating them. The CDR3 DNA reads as TGCGCCAGCAGCTTGGCAGGGGAGACCCAGTACTTC. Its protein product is CASSLAGETQYF.

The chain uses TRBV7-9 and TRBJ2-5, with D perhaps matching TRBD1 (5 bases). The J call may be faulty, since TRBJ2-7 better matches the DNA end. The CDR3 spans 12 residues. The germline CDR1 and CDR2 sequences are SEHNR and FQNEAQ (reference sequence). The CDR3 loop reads CASSPSGIEQYF. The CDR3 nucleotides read TGTGCCAGCAGCCCCTCAGGGATCGAGCAGTACTTC.

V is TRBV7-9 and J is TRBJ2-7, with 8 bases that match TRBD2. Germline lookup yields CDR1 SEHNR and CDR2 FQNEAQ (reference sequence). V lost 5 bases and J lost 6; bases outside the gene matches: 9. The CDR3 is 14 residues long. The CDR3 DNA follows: TGTGCCAGCAGCCTAAACTTGGGACTAGGCGAGCAGTACTTC. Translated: CASSLNLGLGEQYF.

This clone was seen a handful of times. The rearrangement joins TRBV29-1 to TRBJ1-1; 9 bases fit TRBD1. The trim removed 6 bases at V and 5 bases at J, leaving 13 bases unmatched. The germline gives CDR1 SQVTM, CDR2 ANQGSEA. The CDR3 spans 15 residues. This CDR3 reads CSVVGTGGAWTEAFF. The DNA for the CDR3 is TGCAGCGTGGTCGGAACAGGGGGCGCCTGGACTGAAGCTTTCTTT.